This entry lists 11 T cell receptor beta chains sequenced from one sample in a study of identical twins. TCRdb re-analysed the 5' RACE reads in MiXCR, keeping a single row per CDR3 protein. The sample shows roughly 690,000 distinct CDR3 sequences, 21% of them seen only once. The same data also went into a second study, on T cells expressing NK-cell markers.

The source material was PBMCs. These receptors were obtained from a woman aged 18-29 years in good health.

This clonotype was detected only a few times. The V and J genes are TRBV20-1 and TRBJ2-1, with 10 bases aligning to TRBD2. The ends lost 5 bases at V and 9 bases at J; junction bases unmatched: 7. Germline V gene lookup returns CDR1 DFQATT and CDR2 SNEGSKA (reference sequence). This CDR3 region has 13 residues. The CDR3 nucleotides read TGCAGTGCTGGAACTAGCGGGGCGAGTGAGCAGTTCTTC. Amino acids: CSAGTSGASEQFF.

This clonotype was observed a few times. The rearrangement links TRBV7-6 to TRBJ2-7; 7 nucleotides match TRBD2. CDR1 and CDR2 (germline): SGHVS, FNYEAQ. V shed 5 bases and J 3 bases; nucleotides not matched to a gene: 7. The length of the CDR3 is 14 residues. CDR3 nucleotide sequence: TGTGCCAGCAGCAAAAGAGGACTAGGCTACGAGCAGTACTTC. Residues: CASSKRGLGYEQYF.

This chain's CDR3 is CASTREVSYNEQFF. The CDR3 region has the DNA TGTGCCAGCACGCGGGAGGTCTCGTACAATGAGCAGTTCTTC. This chain uses TRBV12-3 or TRBV12-4 with TRBJ2-1; 8 bases align to TRBD2. V lost 7 bases to trimming and J lost 4 bases; unmatched junction nucleotides: 6. The CDR3 spans 14 residues.

This clonotype appeared a few times. The chain recombines TRBV18 with TRBJ2-1, with 10 bases fitting TRBD1. V shed 3 bases and J 5 bases; nucleotides not matched to a gene: 10. The CDR3 spans 17 residues. Germline CDR1 is KGHSH and CDR2 is LQKENI. The CDR3 loop is CASSPIGPGTGDNEQFF. In DNA form, the CDR3 reads TGTGCCAGCTCACCCATCGGGCCCGGGACAGGGGACAATGAGCAGTTCTTC.

There are many counts of this clonotype. This chain uses TRBV7-9 with TRBJ1-6; D remains ambiguous. Germline V gene lookup returns CDR1 SEHNR and CDR2 FQNEAQ (reference sequence). V lost 4 bases and J 10 bases, leaving 11 bases between the germline ends. The CDR3 contains 13 residues. The CDR3 bases are TGTGCCAGCAGCTCGCAGACCGGCTCACCCCTCCACTTT. Protein: CASSSQTGSPLHF. Together with reference TRBV7-9 and TRBJ1-6, the CDR3 gives the full variable domain: DTGVSQNPRHKITKRGQNVTFRCDPISEHNRLYWYRQTLGQGPEFLTYFQNEAQLEKSRLLSDRFSAERPKGSFSTLEIQRTEQGDSAMYLCASSSQTGSPLHFGNGTRLTVT.

This sequence joins TRBV29-1 and TRBJ2-7; 9 positions agree with TRBD1. CDR1 is SQVTM, CDR2 ANQGSEA, per germline. There are 11 residues in the CDR3. Trimming at V came to 4 bases and at J to 9 bases, leaving 4 bases not matched to a gene. CDR3 residues: CSVGQGGGQYF. The CDR3 DNA follows: TGCAGCGTTGGACAGGGGGGCGGGCAGTACTTC.

The chain employs TRBV12-3 or TRBV12-4 and TRBJ2-3; the D call may be TRBD1 or TRBD2 (5 bases each). The CDR3 runs 15 residues. Deletions cut 4 bases from V and 0 bases from J, with 11 bases between. CDR3 amino acids: CASSSKGTSTDTQYF. CDR3 nucleotide sequence: TGTGCCAGCAGTTCTAAGGGGACGAGCACAGATACGCAGTATTTT.

This clonotype showed up many times. The chain carries TRBV29-1 and TRBJ1-2; D may be TRBD1 (5 bases). CDR3 length equals 14 residues. Germline CDR1 is SQVTM and CDR2 is ANQGSEA. V shed 6 bases and J shed 8 bases, with 22 bases lying between them. CDR3 amino acids: CSVLNSGGTQGYTF. In nucleotides, the CDR3 is TGCAGCGTGTTGAATAGCGGGGGGACTCAAGGCTACACCTTC.

This clonotype has just a few counts. This could be a read error, since a much larger clone is one nucleotide away. V is TRBV5-5 and J is TRBJ1-2, with unresolved D. Trimming stripped 4 bases from V and 2 bases from J, with 9 bases between. Germline V gene data show CDR1 as SGHKS and CDR2 as YYEKEE (reference sequence). CDR3 length equals 13 residues. Here the CDR3 DNA reads TGTGCCAGCAGCCTGGGAAAAAACTATGGCTACACCTTC. This encodes CASSLGKNYGYTF. The variable domain in full, completed from reference TRBV5-5 and TRBJ1-2, reads DAGVTQSPTHLIKTRGQQVTLRCSPISGHKSVSWYQQVLGQGPQFIFQYYEKEERGRGNFPDRFSARQFPNYSSELNVNALLLGDSALYLCASSLGKNYGYTFGSGTRLTVV.

The chain links TRBV20-1 to TRBJ2-3; D could derive from TRBD1 or TRBD2 (5 bases each). The CDR3 contains 14 residues. Trimming took 7 bases from V and 4 from J, leaving 18 bases between them. Germline V gene data show CDR1 as DFQATT and CDR2 as SNEGSKA (reference sequence). The CDR3 sequence is CSGDPPVWPDTQYF. In DNA form, the CDR3 reads TGCAGTGGGGACCCGCCCGTCTGGCCAGATACGCAGTATTTT.

This clonotype was observed at least ten times. The chain uses TRBV20-1 and TRBJ2-3; the match to TRBD2 covers 12 bases. The V segment lost 0 bases and the J segment 5 bases; nucleotides outside the gene matches: 6. This CDR3 is 16 amino acids long. CDR1 is DFQATT and CDR2 is SNEGSKA in the germline V gene (reference sequence). In DNA, the CDR3 is TGCAGTGCTAGAGATGTGCTAGCGGGGGGGCAAGATACGCAGTATTTT. Amino acid sequence: CSARDVLAGGQDTQYF.